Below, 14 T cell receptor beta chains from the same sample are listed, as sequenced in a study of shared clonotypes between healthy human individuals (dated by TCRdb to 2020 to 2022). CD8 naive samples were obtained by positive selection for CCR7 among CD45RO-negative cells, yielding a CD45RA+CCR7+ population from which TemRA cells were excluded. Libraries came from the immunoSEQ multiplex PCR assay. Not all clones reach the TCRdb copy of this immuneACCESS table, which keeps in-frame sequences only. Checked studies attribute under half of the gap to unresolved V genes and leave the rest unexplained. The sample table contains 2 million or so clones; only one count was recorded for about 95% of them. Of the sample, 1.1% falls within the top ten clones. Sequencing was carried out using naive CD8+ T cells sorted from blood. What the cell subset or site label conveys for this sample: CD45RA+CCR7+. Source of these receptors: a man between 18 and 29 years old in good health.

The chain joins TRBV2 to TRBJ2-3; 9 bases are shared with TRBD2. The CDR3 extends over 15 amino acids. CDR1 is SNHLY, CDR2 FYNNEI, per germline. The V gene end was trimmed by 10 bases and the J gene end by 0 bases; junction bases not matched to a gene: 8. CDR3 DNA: TGTGCCACCGCGGGAGGGGTCACTAGCACAGATACGCAGTATTTT. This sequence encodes CATAGGVTSTDTQYF.

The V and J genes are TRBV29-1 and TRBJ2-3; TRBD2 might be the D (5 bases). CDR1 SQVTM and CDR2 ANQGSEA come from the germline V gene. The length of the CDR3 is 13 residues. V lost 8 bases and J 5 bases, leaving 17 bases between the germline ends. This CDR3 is CSQRGLLGDTQYF. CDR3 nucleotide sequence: TGCAGCCAACGAGGACTCCTGGGAGATACGCAGTATTTT.

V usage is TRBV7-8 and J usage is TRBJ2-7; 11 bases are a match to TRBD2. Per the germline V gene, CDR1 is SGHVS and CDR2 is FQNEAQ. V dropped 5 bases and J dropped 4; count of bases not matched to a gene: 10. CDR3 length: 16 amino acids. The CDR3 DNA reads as TGTGCCAGCAGCCTCCAAACTAGCGGGAGTAGTTACGAGCAGTACTTC. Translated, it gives CASSLQTSGSSYEQYF.

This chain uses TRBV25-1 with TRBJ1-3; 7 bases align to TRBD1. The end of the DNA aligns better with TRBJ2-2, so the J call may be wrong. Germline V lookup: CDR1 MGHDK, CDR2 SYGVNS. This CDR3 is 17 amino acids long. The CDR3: CASSRGGSRKNTGELFF. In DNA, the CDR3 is TGTGCCAGCAGCCGAGGGGGCAGTCGGAAAAACACCGGGGAGCTGTTTTTT.

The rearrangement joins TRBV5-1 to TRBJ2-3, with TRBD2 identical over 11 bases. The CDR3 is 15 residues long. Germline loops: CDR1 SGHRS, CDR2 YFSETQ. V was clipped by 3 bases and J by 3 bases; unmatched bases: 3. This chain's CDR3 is CASSYWTSGTDTQYF. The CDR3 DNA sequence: TGCGCCAGCAGCTATTGGACTAGCGGGACAGATACGCAGTATTTT.

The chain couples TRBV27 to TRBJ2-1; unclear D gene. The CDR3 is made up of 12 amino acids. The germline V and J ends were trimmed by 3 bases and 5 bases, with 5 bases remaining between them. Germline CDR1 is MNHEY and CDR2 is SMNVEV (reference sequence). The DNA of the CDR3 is TGTGCCAGCAGTTTCCTTGACAATGAGCAGTTCTTC. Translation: CASSFLDNEQFF.

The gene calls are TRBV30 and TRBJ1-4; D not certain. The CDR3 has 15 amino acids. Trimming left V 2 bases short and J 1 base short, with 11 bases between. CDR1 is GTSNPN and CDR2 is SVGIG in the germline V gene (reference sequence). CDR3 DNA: TGTGCCTGGAGTATCCCTGGAGGAACTAATGAAAAACTGTTTTTT. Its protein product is CAWSIPGGTNEKLFF.

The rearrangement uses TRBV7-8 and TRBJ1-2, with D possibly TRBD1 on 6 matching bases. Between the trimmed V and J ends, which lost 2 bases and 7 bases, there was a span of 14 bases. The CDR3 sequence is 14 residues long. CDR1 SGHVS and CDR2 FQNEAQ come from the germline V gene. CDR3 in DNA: TGTGCCAGCAGCTTAAGGGACACAAAGGGTGGCTACACCTTC. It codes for CASSLRDTKGGYTF.

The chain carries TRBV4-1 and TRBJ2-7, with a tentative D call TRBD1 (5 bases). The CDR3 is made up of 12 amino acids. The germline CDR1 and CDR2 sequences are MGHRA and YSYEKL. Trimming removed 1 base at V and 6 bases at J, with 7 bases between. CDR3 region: CASSQAGLEQYF. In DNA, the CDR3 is TGCGCCAGCAGCCAAGCAGGGCTCGAGCAGTACTTC.

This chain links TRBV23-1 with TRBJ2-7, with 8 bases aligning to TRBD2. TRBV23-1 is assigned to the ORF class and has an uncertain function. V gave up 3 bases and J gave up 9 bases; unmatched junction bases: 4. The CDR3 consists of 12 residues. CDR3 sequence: CASSQGLGMQYF. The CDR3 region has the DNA TGCGCCAGCAGTCAGGGACTAGGAATGCAGTACTTC.

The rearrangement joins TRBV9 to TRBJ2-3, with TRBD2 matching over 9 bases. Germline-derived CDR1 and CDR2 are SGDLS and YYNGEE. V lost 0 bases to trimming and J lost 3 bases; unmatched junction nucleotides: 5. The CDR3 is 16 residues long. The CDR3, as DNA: TGTGCCAGCAGCGTAGAGACGGCGGGAGGGACAGATACGCAGTATTTT. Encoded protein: CASSVETAGGTDTQYF.

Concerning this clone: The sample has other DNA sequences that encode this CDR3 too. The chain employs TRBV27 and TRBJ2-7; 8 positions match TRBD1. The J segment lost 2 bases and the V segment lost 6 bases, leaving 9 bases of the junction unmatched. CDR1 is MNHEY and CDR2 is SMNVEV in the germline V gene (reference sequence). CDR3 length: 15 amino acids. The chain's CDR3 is CASSLFGTGTYEQYF. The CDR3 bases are TGTGCCAGCAGCCTTTTCGGGACAGGAACCTACGAGCAGTACTTC.

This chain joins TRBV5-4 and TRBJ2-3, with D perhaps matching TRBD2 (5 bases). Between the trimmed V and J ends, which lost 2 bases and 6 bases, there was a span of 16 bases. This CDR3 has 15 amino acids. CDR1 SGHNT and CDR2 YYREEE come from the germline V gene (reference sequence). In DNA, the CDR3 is TGTGCCAGCAGCTTCCCAGGAGCGGATTCTGATACGCAGTATTTT. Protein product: CASSFPGADSDTQYF.

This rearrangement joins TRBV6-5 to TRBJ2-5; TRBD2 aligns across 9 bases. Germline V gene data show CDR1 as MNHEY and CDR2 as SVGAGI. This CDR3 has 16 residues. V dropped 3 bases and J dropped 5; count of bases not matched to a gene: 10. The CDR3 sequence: CASSYGWREGPETQYF. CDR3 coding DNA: TGTGCCAGCAGTTATGGGTGGCGGGAGGGCCCGGAGACCCAGTACTTC.